What follows are 20 T cell receptor beta chains derived from one specimen sequenced in a study of blood T cell repertoires in COVID-19. TCRdb's table, derived via immunoSEQ multiplex PCR, lists solely in-frame clones and lacks some. The repertoire includes about 160,000 clones, 85% to 95% of them detected once, and 3.5% to 5% sits in the top ten. The sequenced sample consisted of peripheral blood. The receptors were sampled from a woman in her 50s with acute or convalescent COVID-19.

The DNA for the CDR3 is TGTGCCAGCAGCCGACTAGCGGGGTTGGTGGATGAGCAGTTCTTC. Its translation is CASSRLAGLVDEQFF. The chain couples TRBV3-1 (or the pseudogene TRBV3-2) to TRBJ2-1; 11 bases are shared with TRBD2. Germline V gene data show CDR1 as LGHDT and CDR2 as YNNKEL (reference sequence). V dropped 4 bases and J dropped 8; count of bases not matched to a gene: 7. The CDR3 is 15 amino acids.

The chain's CDR3 is CASSHDRGLTDEKLFF. DNA of the CDR3: TGTGCCAGCAGTCATGACAGGGGATTGACGGATGAAAAACTGTTTTTT. The V gene is TRBV28, the J gene TRBJ1-4; TRBD1 aligns across 8 bases. There are 16 residues in the CDR3. The ends lost 5 bases at V and 6 bases at J; junction bases unmatched: 11. Germline V lookup: CDR1 MDHEN, CDR2 SYDVKM.

The chain links TRBV9 to TRBJ2-7, with 10 bases fitting TRBD2. The CDR3 is 14 amino acids. The germline gives CDR1 SGDLS, CDR2 YYNGEE. V was pared by 6 bases and J by 3 bases, with 6 bases of the junction left unmatched. CDR3 nucleotide sequence: TGTGCCAGCACCCCATCTAGCGGGAGCTACGAGCAGTACTTC. This gives the protein CASTPSSGSYEQYF.

The chain combines TRBV3-1 (or the pseudogene TRBV3-2) with TRBJ2-1; TRBD1 matches 8 bases. V lost 4 bases to trimming and J lost 4 bases; unmatched junction nucleotides: 9. The CDR3 spans 16 residues. Germline V gene lookup returns CDR1 LGHDT and CDR2 YNNKEL (reference sequence). CDR3: CASSRVQGASYNEQFF. CDR3 nucleotide sequence: TGTGCCAGCAGCCGGGTCCAGGGGGCGTCTTACAATGAGCAGTTCTTC.

This chain uses TRBV30 with TRBJ1-5; weak D call: TRBD1 (5 bases). The CDR3 extends over 14 amino acids. Germline lookup yields CDR1 GTSNPN and CDR2 SVGIG (reference sequence). The V end was cut by 3 bases, the J end by 5 bases, with 14 bases between. The CDR3 DNA is TGTGCCTGGAGCTATGGGACTCTAGATCAGCCCCAGCATTTT. Its translation: CAWSYGTLDQPQHF. The entire variable domain, with the rest obtained from reference TRBV30 and TRBJ1-5, is as follows: SQTIHQWPATLVQPVGSPLSLECTVEGTSNPNLYWYRQAAGRGLQLLFYSVGIGQISSEVPQNLSASRPQDRQFILSSKKLLLSDSGFYLCAWSYGTLDQPQHFGDGTRLSIL.

This clone was seen only once. V is TRBV5-1 and J is TRBJ1-2; tentatively, D is TRBD1 (6 bases). CDR3 length equals 14 residues. Germline V gives CDR1 SGHRS, CDR2 YFSETQ. The ends were cut back, 3 bases at V and 1 base at J, with 10 bases in the middle. DNA of the CDR3: TGCGCCAGCAGCTCATTGGACAGTAACTATGGCTACACCTTC. As protein: CASSSLDSNYGYTF.

The J gene is TRBJ2-7, the V gene TRBV30; 11 positions agree with TRBD1. Germline loops: CDR1 GTSNPN, CDR2 SVGIG (reference sequence). The CDR3 totals 14 residues. Trimming took 2 bases from V and 4 from J; bases not matched to a gene: 4. The CDR3 protein is CAWSSRDRGYEQYF. CDR3 sequence (DNA): TGTGCCTGGAGTTCCCGGGACAGGGGGTACGAGCAGTACTTC.

This chain uses TRBV7-2 with TRBJ2-3, with 8 bases that match TRBD2. This CDR3 contains 17 residues. The germline V gene has CDR1 SGHTA and CDR2 FQGNSA. Unmatched junction bases numbered 16, after V lost 6 bases and J lost 5 bases. CDR3 residues: CASSFKERGYFGDTQYF. The CDR3 nucleotides are TGTGCCAGCAGTTTTAAGGAGCGGGGGTACTTTGGAGATACGCAGTATTTT.

The rearrangement joins TRBV19 to TRBJ1-4; 7 bases are a match to TRBD1. The V and J ends lost 2 bases and 8 bases, in that order; junction bases with no gene match: 8. The CDR3 is 15 amino acids. The germline CDR1 and CDR2 sequences are LNHDA and SQIVND (reference sequence). DNA for the CDR3: TGTGCCAGTAGTATATTGGGGACAGCCGGCGAAAAACTGTTTTTT. Protein sequence: CASSILGTAGEKLFF.

The V and J genes are TRBV13 and TRBJ2-7; D is ambiguous. Germline V gene data show CDR1 as PRHDT and CDR2 as FYEKMQ (reference sequence). V lost 0 bases, J lost 4 bases, and 7 bases lay in between. The CDR3 extends over 13 amino acids. Written as DNA, the CDR3 is TGTGCCAGCAGCTTAGGGGCAGGATACGAGCAGTACTTC. It is translated as CASSLGAGYEQYF.

The rearrangement joins TRBV5-6 to TRBJ2-7, with 12 bases fitting TRBD2. This CDR3 has 15 residues. V trimming: 3 bases; J trimming: 4 bases; junction bases outside the gene matches: 5. Germline assignment: CDR1 SGHDT and CDR2 YYEEEE. The CDR3 spells CASSSRLAGEYEQYF. The CDR3 nucleotides are TGTGCCAGCAGCTCACGACTAGCGGGAGAATACGAGCAGTACTTC.

This CDR3 reads CASSETGAVSGYTF. The CDR3 DNA reads TGTGCCAGCAGTGAAACAGGGGCGGTCTCTGGCTACACCTTC. The J gene is TRBJ1-2, the V gene TRBV2; 7 nucleotides align to TRBD1. Germline V gene data show CDR1 as SNHLY and CDR2 as FYNNEI. CDR3 length: 14 amino acids. V was clipped by 2 bases and J by 7 bases; unmatched bases: 7. Filled out from reference TRBV2 and TRBJ1-2, the complete variable domain reads EPEVTQTPSHQVTQMGQEVILRCVPISNHLYFYWYRQILGQKVEFLVSFYNNEISEKSEIFDDQFSVERPDGSNFTLKIRSTKLEDSAMYFCASSETGAVSGYTFGSGTRLTVV.

This clone showed up just once. The chain employs TRBV3-1 (or the pseudogene TRBV3-2) and TRBJ2-3; a possible D gene is TRBD2 (6 bases). Germline lookup yields CDR1 LGHDT and CDR2 YNNKEL (reference sequence). Trimming removed 0 bases at V and 8 bases at J, with 18 bases between. This CDR3 region has 16 residues. CDR3 protein: CASSQDYSGSGGTQYF. The DNA for the CDR3 is TGTGCCAGCAGCCAAGATTATTCCGGGAGTGGGGGTACGCAGTATTTT.

The chain carries TRBV12-5 and TRBJ2-7; no definite D call. V was trimmed by 4 bases and J by 3 bases, leaving 10 bases between them. This CDR3 is built from 13 residues. From germline, CDR1 is LGHNT and CDR2 FRNRAP. CDR3 sequence: CASGSNSYYEQYF. As DNA, the CDR3 is TGTGCTAGTGGTTCGAACTCCTACTACGAGCAGTACTTC.

This clone has just one count. V and J are TRBV18 and TRBJ2-2; D perhaps matches TRBD2 (6 bases). Germline V CDR1 and CDR2: KGHSH, LQKENI. V shed 1 base and J shed 6 bases, with 12 bases lying between them. The CDR3 extends over 15 amino acids. CDR3 nucleotides: TGTGCCAGCTCACCACGGGAGGACTTGCCCGGGGAGCTGTTTTTT. Amino acids: CASSPREDLPGELFF.

The gene calls are TRBV3-1 (or the pseudogene TRBV3-2) and TRBJ2-7, with a weak D call TRBD1 (6 bases). Trimming left V 0 bases short and J 1 base short, with 19 bases between. Germline CDR1 and CDR2: LGHDT and YNNKEL (reference sequence). The CDR3 loop spans 18 amino acids. In DNA, the CDR3 is TGTGCCAGCAGCCAAGATTGTAAGGACAGCTTTTCTTCCTACGAGCAGTACTTC. It codes for CASSQDCKDSFSSYEQYF.

The genes are TRBV2 and TRBJ2-7; TRBD2 might be the D (7 bases). Germline V gene data show CDR1 as SNHLY and CDR2 as FYNNEI. The CDR3 contains 16 residues. Trimming removed 4 bases at V and 5 bases at J, with 21 bases between. This CDR3 reads CASSVSGVNGRNEQYF. CDR3 DNA: TGTGCCAGCAGTGTTTCAGGGGTCAACGGGAGGAACGAGCAGTACTTC.

The chain recombines TRBV18 with TRBJ2-7; a weak D match, TRBD1 (6 bases). CDR1 KGHSH and CDR2 LQKENI come from the germline V gene. This CDR3 is built from 15 residues. The ends were cut back, 2 bases at V and 1 base at J, with 12 bases in the middle. CDR3 residues: CASSPNDRFSYEQYF. In DNA, the CDR3 is TGTGCCAGCTCACCAAACGACAGGTTTTCCTACGAGCAGTACTTC.

J is TRBJ1-2 and V is TRBV7-8; 7 positions match TRBD1. V lost 5 bases, J lost 4 bases, and 7 bases stayed unmatched. This CDR3 has 14 amino acids. Germline CDR1 reads SGHVS; CDR2 reads FQNEAQ. The CDR3 sequence is CASSPGRGLYGYTF. The CDR3 region has the DNA TGTGCCAGCAGCCCCGGAAGGGGGCTCTATGGCTACACCTTC.

The V gene is TRBV28, the J gene TRBJ2-7, with D perhaps matching TRBD1 (6 bases). Trimming removed 9 bases from V and 7 bases from J, with 19 bases in between. Per germline, CDR1 MDHEN and CDR2 SYDVKM. There are 13 residues in the CDR3. The CDR3 protein is CASFPLGAEEQYF. Written as DNA, the CDR3 is TGTGCCAGTTTCCCCCTGGGGGCTGAGGAGCAGTACTTC.